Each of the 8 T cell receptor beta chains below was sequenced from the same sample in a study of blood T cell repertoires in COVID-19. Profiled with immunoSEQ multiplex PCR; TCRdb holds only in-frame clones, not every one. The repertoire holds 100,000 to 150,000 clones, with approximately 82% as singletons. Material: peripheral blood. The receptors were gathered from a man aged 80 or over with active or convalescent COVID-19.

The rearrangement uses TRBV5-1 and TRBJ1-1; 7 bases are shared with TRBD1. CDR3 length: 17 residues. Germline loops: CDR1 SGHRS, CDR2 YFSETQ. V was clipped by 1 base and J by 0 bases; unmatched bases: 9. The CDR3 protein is CASSLPLGQIMNTEAFF. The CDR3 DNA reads TGCGCCAGCAGCTTGCCCCTGGGACAGATCATGAACACTGAAGCTTTCTTT.

This CDR3 reads CASSQRGTGDQPQHF. The CDR3, as DNA: TGTGCCAGCAGCCAACGAGGGACAGGGGACCAGCCCCAGCATTTT. V usage is TRBV6-2 or TRBV6-3 and J usage is TRBJ1-5; TRBD1 agrees at 10 bases. CDR1 and CDR2 (germline): MNHEY, SVGEGT. V shed 6 bases, J shed 7 bases, and the junction held 9 bases outside the gene matches. The CDR3 is 15 residues long.

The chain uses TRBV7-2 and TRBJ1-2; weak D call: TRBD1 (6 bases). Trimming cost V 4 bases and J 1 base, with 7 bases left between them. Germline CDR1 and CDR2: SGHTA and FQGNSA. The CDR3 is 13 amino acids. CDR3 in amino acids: CASSSQGNYGYTF. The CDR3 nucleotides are TGTGCCAGCAGCTCACAGGGTAACTATGGCTACACCTTC.

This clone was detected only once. The CDR3 spells CASSQADRVYYGYTF. The CDR3, as DNA: TGTGCCAGCAGCCAGGCGGACAGGGTTTACTATGGCTACACCTTC. The chain carries TRBV3-1 (or the pseudogene TRBV3-2) and TRBJ1-2; the match to TRBD1 covers 8 bases. CDR1 is LGHDT, CDR2 YNNKEL, per germline (reference sequence). The CDR3 runs to 15 residues. V was pared by 3 bases and J by 3 bases, with 6 bases of the junction left unmatched.

The CDR3 protein is CASSQDRTSGGFYEQYF. The CDR3 DNA reads TGCGCCAGCAGCCAAGATAGAACTAGCGGGGGATTCTACGAGCAGTACTTC. The chain employs TRBV4-1 and TRBJ2-7, with 11 bases fitting TRBD2. V lost 0 bases to trimming and J lost 3 bases; unmatched junction nucleotides: 7. The CDR3 is made up of 17 amino acids. The germline CDR1 and CDR2 sequences are MGHRA and YSYEKL.

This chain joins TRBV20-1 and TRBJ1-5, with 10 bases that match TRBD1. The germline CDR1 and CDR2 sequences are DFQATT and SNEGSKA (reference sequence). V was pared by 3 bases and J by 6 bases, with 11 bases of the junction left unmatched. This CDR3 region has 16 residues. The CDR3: CSASPTGTGASQPQHF. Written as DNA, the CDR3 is TGCAGTGCTAGTCCCACCGGGACAGGGGCAAGTCAGCCCCAGCATTTT.

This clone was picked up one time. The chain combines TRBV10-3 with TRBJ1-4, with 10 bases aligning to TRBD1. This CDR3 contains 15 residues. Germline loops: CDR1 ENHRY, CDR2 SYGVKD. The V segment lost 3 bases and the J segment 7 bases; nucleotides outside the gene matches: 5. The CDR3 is CAISEDRGLGEKLFF. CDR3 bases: TGTGCCATCAGTGAAGACAGGGGGCTAGGTGAAAAACTGTTTTTT.

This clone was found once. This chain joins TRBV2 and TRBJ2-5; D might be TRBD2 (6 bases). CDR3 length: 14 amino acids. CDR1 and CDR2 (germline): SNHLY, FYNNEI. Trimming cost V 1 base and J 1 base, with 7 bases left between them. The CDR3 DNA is TGTGCCAGCAGTGAAGTTAGCGGCCAAGAGACCCAGTACTTC. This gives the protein CASSEVSGQETQYF.